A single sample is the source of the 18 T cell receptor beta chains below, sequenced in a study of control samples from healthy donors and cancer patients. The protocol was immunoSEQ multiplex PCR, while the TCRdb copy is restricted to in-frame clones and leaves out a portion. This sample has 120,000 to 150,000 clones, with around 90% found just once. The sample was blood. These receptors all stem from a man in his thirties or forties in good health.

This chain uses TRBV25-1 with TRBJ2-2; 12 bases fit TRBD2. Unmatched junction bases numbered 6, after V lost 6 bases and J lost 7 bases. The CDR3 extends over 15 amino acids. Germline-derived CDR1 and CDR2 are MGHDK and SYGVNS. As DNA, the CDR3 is TGTGCCAGCAGCCGGACTAGCGGGACAGTCGGGGAGCTGTTTTTT. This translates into CASSRTSGTVGELFF.

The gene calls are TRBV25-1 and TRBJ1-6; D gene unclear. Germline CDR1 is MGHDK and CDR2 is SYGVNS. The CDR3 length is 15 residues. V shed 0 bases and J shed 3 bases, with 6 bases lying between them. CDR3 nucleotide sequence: TGTGCCAGCAGTGAATACCAGAACTATAATTCACCCCTCCACTTT. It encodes CASSEYQNYNSPLHF. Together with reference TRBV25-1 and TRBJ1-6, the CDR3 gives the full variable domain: EADIYQTPRYLVIGTGKKITLECSQTMGHDKMYWYQQDPGMELHLIHYSYGVNSTEKGDLSSESTVSRIRTEHFPLTLESARPSHTSQYLCASSEYQNYNSPLHFGNGTRLTVT.

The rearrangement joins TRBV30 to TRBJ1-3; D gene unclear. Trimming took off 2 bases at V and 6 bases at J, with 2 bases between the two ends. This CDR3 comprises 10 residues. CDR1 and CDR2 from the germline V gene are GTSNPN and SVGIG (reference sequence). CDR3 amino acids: CAWSSNTIYF. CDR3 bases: TGTGCCTGGAGTTCAAACACCATATATTTT.

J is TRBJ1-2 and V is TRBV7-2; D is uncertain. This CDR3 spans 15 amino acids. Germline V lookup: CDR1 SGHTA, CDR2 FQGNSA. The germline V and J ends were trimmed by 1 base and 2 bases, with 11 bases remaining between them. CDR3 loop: CASSLGGSLNYGYTF. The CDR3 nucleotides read TGTGCCAGCAGCTTAGGCGGCAGCTTAAACTATGGCTACACCTTC.

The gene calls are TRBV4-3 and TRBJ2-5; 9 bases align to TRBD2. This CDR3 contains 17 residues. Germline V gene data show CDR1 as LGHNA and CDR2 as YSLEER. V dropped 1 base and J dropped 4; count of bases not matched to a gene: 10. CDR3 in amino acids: CASSQAAGVAGVETQYF. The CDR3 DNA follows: TGCGCCAGCAGCCAAGCGGCGGGAGTAGCGGGAGTAGAGACCCAGTACTTC.

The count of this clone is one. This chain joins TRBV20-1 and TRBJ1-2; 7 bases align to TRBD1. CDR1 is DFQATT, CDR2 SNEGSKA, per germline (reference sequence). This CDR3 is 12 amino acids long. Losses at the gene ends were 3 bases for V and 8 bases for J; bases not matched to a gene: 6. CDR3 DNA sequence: TGCAGTGCTAGTAAGGGGGCGGAAGGCTACACCTTC. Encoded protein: CSASKGAEGYTF.

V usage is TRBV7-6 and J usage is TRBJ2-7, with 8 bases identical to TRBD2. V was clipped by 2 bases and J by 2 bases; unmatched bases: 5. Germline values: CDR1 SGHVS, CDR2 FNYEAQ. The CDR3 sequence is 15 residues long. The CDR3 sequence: CASSLQASGPYEQYF. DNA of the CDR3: TGTGCCAGCAGCTTACAAGCTAGCGGGCCCTACGAGCAGTACTTC.

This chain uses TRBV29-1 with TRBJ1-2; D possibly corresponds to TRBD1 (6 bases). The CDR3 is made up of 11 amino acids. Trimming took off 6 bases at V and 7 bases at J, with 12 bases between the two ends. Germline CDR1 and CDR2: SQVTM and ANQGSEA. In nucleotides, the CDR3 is TGCAGCGTAGGGGGTTTGCTTGGCTACACCTTC. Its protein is CSVGGLLGYTF. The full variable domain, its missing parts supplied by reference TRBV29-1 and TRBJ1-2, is SAVISQKPSRDICQRGTSLTIQCQVDSQVTMMFWYRQQPGQSLTLIATANQGSEATYESGFVIDKFPISRPNLTFSTLTVSNMSPEDSSIYLCSVGGLLGYTFGSGTRLTVV.

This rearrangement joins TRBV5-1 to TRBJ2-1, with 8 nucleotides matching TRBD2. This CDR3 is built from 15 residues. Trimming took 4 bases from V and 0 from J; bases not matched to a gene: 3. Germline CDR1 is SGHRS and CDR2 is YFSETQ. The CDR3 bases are TGCGCCAGCAGCCCCCGGGGGGGCTCCTACAATGAGCAGTTCTTC. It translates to CASSPRGGSYNEQFF.

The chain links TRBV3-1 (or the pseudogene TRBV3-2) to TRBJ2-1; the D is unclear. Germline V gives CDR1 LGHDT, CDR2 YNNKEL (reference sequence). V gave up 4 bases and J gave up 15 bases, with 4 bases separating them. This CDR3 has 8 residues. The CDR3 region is CASSPLFF. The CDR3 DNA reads TGTGCCAGCAGCCCTCTGTTCTTC.

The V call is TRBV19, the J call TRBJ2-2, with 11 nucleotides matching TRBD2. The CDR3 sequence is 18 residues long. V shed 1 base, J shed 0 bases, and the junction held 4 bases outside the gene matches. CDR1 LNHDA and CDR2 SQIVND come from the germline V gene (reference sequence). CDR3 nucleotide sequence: TGTGCCAGTAGTATAGGACTAGCGGGGTGGGCGAACACCGGGGAGCTGTTTTTT. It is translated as CASSIGLAGWANTGELFF. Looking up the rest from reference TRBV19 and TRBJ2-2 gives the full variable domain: DGGITQSPKYLFRKEGQNVTLSCEQNLNHDAMYWYRQDPGQGLRLIYYSQIVNDFQKGDIAEGYSVSREKKESFPLTVTSAQKNPTAFYLCASSIGLAGWANTGELFFGEGSRLTVL.

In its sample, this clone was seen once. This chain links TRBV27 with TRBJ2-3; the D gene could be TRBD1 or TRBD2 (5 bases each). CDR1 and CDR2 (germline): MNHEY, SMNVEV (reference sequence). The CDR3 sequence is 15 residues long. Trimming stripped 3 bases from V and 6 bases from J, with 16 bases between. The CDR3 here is CASSFFGTIGDTQYF. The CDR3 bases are TGTGCCAGCAGTTTCTTCGGGACCATCGGGGATACGCAGTATTTT.

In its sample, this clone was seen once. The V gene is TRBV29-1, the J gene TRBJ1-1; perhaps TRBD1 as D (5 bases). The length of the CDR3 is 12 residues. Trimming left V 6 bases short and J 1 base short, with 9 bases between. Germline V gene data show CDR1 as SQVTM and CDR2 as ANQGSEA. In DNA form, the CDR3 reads TGCAGCGTACAGGAGGAGAACACTGAAGCTTTCTTT. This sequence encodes CSVQEENTEAFF.

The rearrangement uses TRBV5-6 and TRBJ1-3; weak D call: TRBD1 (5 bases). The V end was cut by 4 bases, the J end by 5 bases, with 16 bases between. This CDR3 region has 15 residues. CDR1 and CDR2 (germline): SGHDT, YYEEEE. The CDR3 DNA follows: TGTGCCAGCAGCCGACCCGGCGCGGGGCGAAACACCATATATTTT. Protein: CASSRPGAGRNTIYF. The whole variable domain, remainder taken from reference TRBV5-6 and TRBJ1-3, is DAGVTQSPTHLIKTRGQQVTLRCSPKSGHDTVSWYQQALGQGPQFIFQYYEEEERQRGNFPDRFSGHQFPNYSSELNVNALLLGDSALYLCASSRPGAGRNTIYFGEGSWLTVV.

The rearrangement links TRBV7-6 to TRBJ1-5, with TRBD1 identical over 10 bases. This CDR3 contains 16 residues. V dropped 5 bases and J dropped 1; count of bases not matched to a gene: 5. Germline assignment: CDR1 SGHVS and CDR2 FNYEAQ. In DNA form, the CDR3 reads TGTGCCAGCAGCCATGGGACAGGGGAGAGCAATCAGCCCCAGCATTTT. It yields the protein CASSHGTGESNQPQHF.

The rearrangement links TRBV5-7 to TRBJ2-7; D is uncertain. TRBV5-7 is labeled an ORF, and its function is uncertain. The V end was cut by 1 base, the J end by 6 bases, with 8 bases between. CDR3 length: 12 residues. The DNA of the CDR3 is TGTGCCAGCAGCTTGCCCGTTCCCGAGCAGTACTTC. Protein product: CASSLPVPEQYF.

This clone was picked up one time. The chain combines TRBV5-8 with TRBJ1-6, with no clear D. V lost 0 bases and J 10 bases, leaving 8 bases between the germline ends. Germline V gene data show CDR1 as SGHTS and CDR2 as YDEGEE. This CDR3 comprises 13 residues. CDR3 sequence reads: CASSLDQISPLHF. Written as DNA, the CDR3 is TGTGCCAGCAGCTTGGATCAGATCTCACCCCTCCACTTT.

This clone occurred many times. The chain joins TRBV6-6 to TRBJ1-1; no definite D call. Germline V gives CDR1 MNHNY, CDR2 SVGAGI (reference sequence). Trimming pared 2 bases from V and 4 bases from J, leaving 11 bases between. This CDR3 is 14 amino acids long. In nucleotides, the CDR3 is TGTGCCAGCAGTTACGCGACATCGGGCACTGAAGCTTTCTTT. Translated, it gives CASSYATSGTEAFF.